Listed here are 8 T cell receptor beta chains from one sample, sequenced in a study of blood T cells in healthy people across ages. A second PCR, run for about 6 to 11 cycles, used a sample-barcoded 5' primer plus a J-beta primer mix. TCRdb processed the 5' RACE reads anew with MiXCR; each CDR3 protein has one entry. Found here are about 1.8 million distinct CDR3 sequences, around 50% of them singletons; the top ten hold more than 2%. What was sequenced was blood. The receptor set was obtained from a woman in her thirties or forties in good health.

The gene calls are TRBV2 and TRBJ2-4, with 8 bases lining up with TRBD2. The germline V gene has CDR1 SNHLY and CDR2 FYNNEI. The CDR3 is 13 amino acids. Trimming cost V 3 bases and J 13 bases; bases outside gene matches: 8. CDR3 nucleotide sequence: TGTGCCAGCAGTGATCCCGGGAGGGGAGAGCAGTACTTC. This encodes CASSDPGRGEQYF.

The rearrangement uses TRBV4-2 and TRBJ2-1, with a possible D match to TRBD2 (5 bases). The CDR3 is 16 residues long. V lost 0 bases to trimming and J lost 3 bases, with 12 bases between them. Per germline, CDR1 LGHNA and CDR2 YNFKEQ. CDR3 sequence reads: CASSQDLRVGYNEQFF. CDR3 nucleotide sequence: TGTGCCAGCAGCCAAGATTTGAGGGTGGGCTACAATGAGCAGTTCTTC.

This clonotype came up a few times. The chain couples TRBV7-9 to TRBJ2-1, with 8 nucleotides matching TRBD2. Germline trimming cut 3 bases from V and 6 bases from J; bases unmatched to any gene: 7. This CDR3 is 15 amino acids long. Germline V lookup: CDR1 SEHNR, CDR2 FQNEAQ (reference sequence). This chain's CDR3 is CASSLPAGVSNEQFF. CDR3 bases: TGTGCCAGCAGCTTGCCAGCGGGGGTTTCCAATGAGCAGTTCTTC.

The V gene is TRBV20-1, the J gene TRBJ2-5, with 10 bases lining up with TRBD2. Per the germline V gene, CDR1 is DFQATT and CDR2 is SNEGSKA (reference sequence). CDR3 size: 16 residues. Losses at the gene ends were 0 bases for V and 1 base for J; bases not matched to a gene: 5. This CDR3 is CSARDRERGGQETQYF. CDR3 nucleotide sequence: TGCAGTGCTAGAGATCGGGAGCGGGGGGGCCAAGAGACCCAGTACTTC.

A note on this clonotype: A read error may explain this, as a much larger clone is one base away. The rearrangement uses TRBV4-3 and TRBJ2-7; tentative D call: TRBD1 (6 bases). CDR1 is LGHNA and CDR2 is YSLEER in the germline V gene. Deletions cut 8 bases from V and 7 bases from J, with 18 bases between. This CDR3 region has 13 residues. CDR3 region: CASGTYRAGEQYF. In nucleotides, the CDR3 is TGCGCCAGCGGCACCTACAGGGCCGGTGAGCAGTACTTC.

The rearrangement joins TRBV2 to TRBJ2-1; 7 bases fit TRBD2. Germline V gene sequence: CDR1 SNHLY, CDR2 FYNNEI. This CDR3 has 15 amino acids. The junction had 6 bases not matched to a gene; V was cut back by 5 bases and J by 2 bases. The CDR3 sequence is CASSITGGTYNEQFF. As DNA, the CDR3 is TGTGCCAGCAGTATTACGGGGGGAACCTACAATGAGCAGTTCTTC.

Written as DNA, the CDR3 is TGTGCCAGCAGTTTGGACAGGGGGCCTGGGGCCAACGTCCTGACTTTC. Translating it yields CASSLDRGPGANVLTF. The chain uses TRBV25-1 and TRBJ2-6; 11 bases map to TRBD1. The CDR3 extends over 16 amino acids. After removal of 5 bases from V and 2 bases from J, the junction contained 2 bases not matched to a gene. Germline V gene lookup returns CDR1 MGHDK and CDR2 SYGVNS.

This clonotype was seen a few times. The V gene is TRBV6-5, the J gene TRBJ1-2; TRBD1 agrees at 7 bases. The CDR3 is 15 amino acids. CDR1 is MNHEY and CDR2 is SVGAGI in the germline V gene. J lost 0 bases, V lost 5 bases, and 6 bases had no gene match. The CDR3 DNA follows: TGTGCCAGCAGTCAGGACAGGAGTTCTAACTATGGCTACACCTTC. Its protein product is CASSQDRSSNYGYTF.